These 9 T cell receptor beta chains came from one sample sequenced in a study of cytomegalovirus exposure and HLA in healthy donors. Using immunoSEQ multiplex PCR, the repertoire was profiled, and TCRdb retains in-frame clones only, with some absent. The sample records about 73,000 clones, around 90% being singletons. The source material was PBMCs. The receptors shown here come from a woman aged 18-29 years in good health and CMV-seropositive.

This clone was seen once. This CDR3 reads CATSRGAGSNTEAFF. The CDR3 coding sequence is TGTGCCACCAGCAGAGGGGCAGGGTCGAACACTGAAGCTTTCTTT. The chain couples TRBV15 to TRBJ1-1, with D perhaps TRBD1 (5 bases). The CDR3 spans 15 residues. CDR1 is LNHNV and CDR2 is YYDKDF in the germline V gene (reference sequence). V was clipped by 1 base and J by 1 base, with 10 bases between them.

The V and J genes are TRBV5-4 and TRBJ2-7; 11 nucleotides line up with TRBD2. This CDR3 region has 15 residues. The V gene end was trimmed by 4 bases and the J gene end by 2 bases; junction bases not matched to a gene: 5. The germline CDR1 and CDR2 sequences are SGHNT and YYREEE (reference sequence). CDR3 coding DNA: TGTGCCAGCAGCCTCGGACTAGCGGGTACCTACGAGCAGTACTTC. Its translation: CASSLGLAGTYEQYF.

This sequence joins TRBV2 and TRBJ2-1; 13 bases are a match to TRBD2. The germline V gene encodes CDR1 SNHLY and CDR2 FYNNEI. This CDR3 has 16 residues. Germline trimming cut 8 bases from V and 5 bases from J; bases unmatched to any gene: 9. The CDR3: CASLALTSGGHNEQFF. CDR3 DNA sequence: TGTGCCAGCCTCGCATTGACTAGCGGGGGGCACAATGAGCAGTTCTTC.

This clone has just a few counts. J is TRBJ2-3 and V is TRBV6-1, with 7 nucleotides matching TRBD1. CDR3 length: 14 residues. Losses at the gene ends were 5 bases for V and 3 bases for J; bases not matched to a gene: 5. The germline V gene has CDR1 MNHNS and CDR2 SASEGT. The CDR3 loop is CASSSTGETDTQYF. In DNA, the CDR3 is TGTGCCAGCAGTTCAACAGGGGAGACAGATACGCAGTATTTT.

The chain couples TRBV27 to TRBJ1-5; D not resolved. This CDR3 is 17 amino acids long. Germline CDR1 MNHEY, CDR2 SMNVEV (reference sequence). V was trimmed by 2 bases and J by 6 bases, leaving 20 bases between them. The DNA of the CDR3 is TGTGCCAGCAGTTTACGGAGTCCCGCCAATCGCGGTCAGCCCCAGCATTTT. Translating gives CASSLRSPANRGQPQHF.

The genes are TRBV5-1 and TRBJ1-4; perhaps TRBD1 as D (5 bases). The CDR3 is 15 amino acids. Germline loops: CDR1 SGHRS, CDR2 YFSETQ. The germline V and J ends were trimmed by 4 bases and 5 bases, with 15 bases remaining between them. CDR3 protein: CASSPRQSTNEKLFF. The CDR3 coding sequence is TGCGCCAGCAGCCCGAGACAGAGTACCAATGAAAAACTGTTTTTT.

The chain joins TRBV2 to TRBJ2-5, with a possible D match to TRBD2 (6 bases). CDR1 is SNHLY and CDR2 is FYNNEI in the germline V gene. Trimming stripped 2 bases from V and 1 base from J, with 20 bases between. The CDR3 covers 18 residues. The CDR3 DNA sequence: TGTGCCAGCAGTGAAAGGGATGCGGGATGGGGGTTCCAAGAGACCCAGTACTTC. It yields the protein CASSERDAGWGFQETQYF.

J is TRBJ1-1 and V is TRBV10-3; 9 bases are a match to TRBD1. The CDR3 loop spans 15 amino acids. V was clipped by 2 bases and J by 5 bases; unmatched bases: 6. Per germline, CDR1 ENHRY and CDR2 SYGVKD. CDR3 bases: TGTGCCATCAGTGAGCCGACAGGGGGGGGTACTGAAGCTTTCTTT. It is translated as CAISEPTGGGTEAFF.

This chain joins TRBV28 and TRBJ2-7, with D possibly TRBD2 on 5 matching bases. The V and J ends lost 7 bases and 2 bases respectively, with 18 bases between them. The CDR3 runs 15 residues. The germline CDR1 and CDR2 sequences are MDHEN and SYDVKM. The CDR3 nucleotides read TGTGCCAGCACAACCCCTGGGAGAGTCCCCTACGAGCAGTACTTC. Protein product: CASTTPGRVPYEQYF.